A single sample gave rise to the 21 T cell receptor beta chains below, sequenced in a study of T cells in Graves' hyperthyroidism and ophthalmopathy. Amplified regions were TCR beta CDR3 sequences from RNA transcripts. HTBI primers were the set used in a first-round RT-PCR of the TCR CDR3. TCRdb processed the multiplex PCR reads anew with MiXCR; each CDR3 protein has one entry. The sample lists about 560,000 distinct CDR3 sequences, around 15% occurring once. The sequenced material came from blood. These receptors were taken from a middle-aged woman with Graves' hyperthyroidism.

This clonotype has at least ten counts. This chain joins TRBV12-3 or TRBV12-4 and TRBJ2-5; D gene uncertain. V was cut by 4 bases and J by 1 base, with 10 bases left in between. The CDR3 is made up of 14 amino acids. CDR3 sequence reads: CASSSPGSQETQYF. The CDR3, as DNA: TGTGCCAGCAGTTCTCCCGGAAGCCAAGAGACCCAGTACTTC.

The V call is TRBV28, the J call TRBJ2-7, with 7 bases lining up with TRBD2. Germline values: CDR1 MDHEN, CDR2 SYDVKM. This CDR3 has 16 amino acids. Unmatched junction bases numbered 17, after V lost 7 bases and J lost 5 bases. The CDR3 nucleotides read TGTGCCAGCACTGAGGCTAGCGGAAAACAAACTAACGAGCAGTACTTC. Amino acid sequence: CASTEASGKQTNEQYF. The full variable domain, rest sourced from reference TRBV28 and TRBJ2-7, is DVKVTQSSRYLVKRTGEKVFLECVQDMDHENMFWYRQDPGLGLRLIYFSYDVKMKEKGDIPEGYSVSREKKERFSLILESASTNQTSMYLCASTEASGKQTNEQYFGPGTRLTVT.

Many counts were recorded for this clonotype. This chain uses TRBV6-1 with TRBJ2-7; D unclear. V lost 1 base and J lost 0, with 10 bases in between. The CDR3 runs to 15 residues. The germline V gene has CDR1 MNHNS and CDR2 SASEGT. CDR3 sequence: CASSEVAGNSYEQYF. CDR3 bases: TGTGCCAGCAGTGAAGTGGCTGGGAACTCCTACGAGCAGTACTTC.

This clonotype occurred many times. The chain has TRBV7-3 and TRBJ2-1; TRBD2 agrees at 10 bases. Germline V gene lookup returns CDR1 SGHTA and CDR2 FQGTGA. J was trimmed by 4 bases and V by 1 base; bases with no gene match: 10. The CDR3 is 18 amino acids. CDR3 DNA sequence: TGTGCCAGCAGCTTAAGTCTAGCGGGAGCCCCCGGGTACAATGAGCAGTTCTTC. This sequence encodes CASSLSLAGAPGYNEQFF. Supplemented by reference TRBV7-3 and TRBJ2-1, the full variable domain reads GAGVSQTPSNKVTEKGKYVELRCDPISGHTALYWYRQSLGQGPEFLIYFQGTGAADDSGLPNDRFFAVRPEGSVSTLKIQRTERGDSAVYLCASSLSLAGAPGYNEQFFGPGTRLTVL.

This clonotype occurred many times. This sequence joins TRBV27 and TRBJ2-7; the match to TRBD2 covers 10 bases. J gave up 0 bases and V 6 bases, and 14 bases lay outside the gene matches. Germline V gene data show CDR1 as MNHEY and CDR2 as SMNVEV (reference sequence). This CDR3 spans 18 amino acids. The CDR3 is CASSRSAPLAGTSYEQYF. The CDR3 coding sequence is TGTGCCAGCAGCCGCTCGGCCCCACTAGCGGGGACCTCCTACGAGCAGTACTTC.

This clonotype showed up many times. The CDR3 sequence: CASSSRGGGYNEQFF. The CDR3 DNA reads TGTGCCAGCAGTTCCCGAGGGGGCGGCTACAATGAGCAGTTCTTC. V gene TRBV28 combines with J gene TRBJ2-1, with 7 bases matching TRBD1. V lost 4 bases, J lost 3 bases, and 6 bases stayed unmatched. CDR3 size: 15 residues. The germline CDR1 and CDR2 sequences are MDHEN and SYDVKM.

On this clonotype itself: A single base separates this from a much larger clone, so it may be a read error. The CDR3 DNA reads as TGTGCCAACAGCTACGGGACAGGGAAATCCAATGAGCAGTTCTTC. Its translation: CANSYGTGKSNEQFF. This chain connects TRBV6-9 to TRBJ2-1; 9 bases agree with TRBD1. Trimming at V came to 10 bases and at J to 6 bases, leaving 13 bases not matched to a gene. Germline assignment: CDR1 MNHGY and CDR2 SVAAGI. This CDR3 contains 15 residues.

At least ten counts were recorded for this clonotype. This chain uses TRBV5-1 with TRBJ2-7, with 10 bases aligning to TRBD2. The J segment lost 7 bases and the V segment lost 4 bases, leaving 11 bases of the junction unmatched. The germline V gene encodes CDR1 SGHRS and CDR2 YFSETQ. CDR3 length: 15 amino acids. Here the CDR3 reads CASSLTASGSSEQYF. The CDR3 nucleotides read TGCGCCAGCAGCCTGACCGCTAGCGGGAGTTCTGAGCAGTACTTC. Full variable domain (rest looked up from reference TRBV5-1 and TRBJ2-7): KAGVTQTPRYLIKTRGQQVTLSCSPISGHRSVSWYQQTPGQGLQFLFEYFSETQRNKGNFPGRFSGRQFSNSRSEMNVSTLELGDSALYLCASSLTASGSSEQYFGPGTRLTVT.

This chain links TRBV9 with TRBJ2-2; perhaps TRBD2 as D (6 bases). V gave up 2 bases and J gave up 0 bases, with 11 bases separating them. The CDR3 extends over 16 amino acids. Germline loops: CDR1 SGDLS, CDR2 YYNGEE. The CDR3 is CASSVGSGANTGELFF. CDR3 bases: TGTGCCAGCAGCGTTGGGTCGGGAGCGAACACCGGGGAGCTGTTTTTT. The full variable domain, in which reference TRBV9 and TRBJ2-2 provide the parts outside the CDR3, is DSGVTQTPKHLITATGQRVTLRCSPRSGDLSVYWYQQSLDQGLQFLIQYYNGEERAKGNILERFSAQQFPDLHSELNLSSLELGDSALYFCASSVGSGANTGELFFGEGSRLTVL.

For this clonotype: A junction boundary mismatches the germline segment, possibly from a read error. V is TRBV7-3 and J is TRBJ2-1; the match to TRBD1 covers 8 bases. The CDR3 is 15 residues long. Germline values: CDR1 SGHTA, CDR2 FQGTGA. CDR3 coding DNA: TGTACCAGCAGCCCGGACAGGGAGCTCAACAATGAGCAGTTCTTC. This encodes CTSSPDRELNNEQFF.

This clonotype was recorded many times. The CDR3 DNA sequence: TGCAGTGTTGCTAGCGGGCTAGAGACCCAGTACTTC. Amino acid sequence: CSVASGLETQYF. The J gene is TRBJ2-5, the V gene TRBV20-1; 8 bases are a match to TRBD2. Germline CDR1 is DFQATT and CDR2 is SNEGSKA (reference sequence). The CDR3 is 12 residues long. V was clipped by 7 bases and J by 4 bases; unmatched bases: 5.

This sequence joins TRBV19 and TRBJ2-2; a weak D match, TRBD2 (5 bases). Germline CDR1 LNHDA, CDR2 SQIVND (reference sequence). The V end lost 5 bases, the J end lost 5 bases, and 9 bases lay between the germline ends. The CDR3 extends over 13 amino acids. CDR3: CASSSTGTGELFF. The CDR3 coding sequence is TGTGCCAGTAGTTCGACGGGGACCGGGGAGCTGTTTTTT.

In this sample, this clonotype turned up many times. This chain connects TRBV18 to TRBJ2-1; 8 bases match TRBD2. V shed 4 bases and J 0 bases; nucleotides not matched to a gene: 11. Germline V CDR1 and CDR2: KGHSH, LQKENI. This CDR3 comprises 18 residues. CDR3 coding DNA: TGTGCCAGCTCACATCGGGAGGGACGAGGGAGCTCCTACAATGAGCAGTTCTTC. This translates into CASSHREGRGSSYNEQFF.

This clonotype was recorded many times. The V and J genes are TRBV20-1 and TRBJ2-2; D is possibly TRBD1 or TRBD2 (5 bases each). Per the germline V gene, CDR1 is DFQATT and CDR2 is SNEGSKA (reference sequence). CDR3 length: 14 amino acids. The ends were cut back, 0 bases at V and 7 bases at J, with 12 bases in the middle. This CDR3 reads CSARDPTRGGELFF. The CDR3 nucleotides read TGCAGTGCTAGAGATCCCACTAGGGGCGGGGAGCTGTTTTTT.

In this sample, this clonotype turned up many times. V usage is TRBV12-3 or TRBV12-4 and J usage is TRBJ1-6; 7 bases line up with TRBD1. J lost 9 bases, V lost 6 bases, and 14 bases had no gene match. This CDR3 contains 16 residues. CDR3 sequence: CASSYETGLLGSPLHF. In DNA, the CDR3 is TGTGCCAGCAGCTATGAGACAGGGTTGTTGGGTTCACCCCTCCACTTT.

The table lists this clonotype with many counts. V is TRBV27 and J is TRBJ1-1; 7 bases fit TRBD1. Looked up from germline, CDR1 is MNHEY and CDR2 is SMNVEV (reference sequence). This CDR3 is built from 15 residues. Trimming cost V 4 bases and J 5 bases; bases outside gene matches: 10. In DNA form, the CDR3 reads TGTGCCAGCAGTTACCAGACAGGGACCTCGACTGAAGCTTTCTTT. It translates to CASSYQTGTSTEAFF.

Comment on this clonotype: One end of the junction fails to match germline, which may point to a read error. V gene TRBV6-2 or TRBV6-3 combines with J gene TRBJ2-1; D is uncertain. The CDR3 contains 15 residues. In germline, CDR1 is MNHEY, CDR2 SVGEGT. CDR3 coding DNA: TGTGCCAGCAGTTACTTTCAGGAAACCTACAATGAGCAGTCCTTC. Its translation is CASSYFQETYNEQSF.

This chain connects TRBV12-3 or TRBV12-4 to TRBJ2-1; 9 bases are a match to TRBD1. Trimming cost V 6 bases and J 3 bases; bases outside gene matches: 6. The CDR3 spans 15 residues. This CDR3 reads CASRVTGGHYNEQFF. The CDR3 nucleotides are TGTGCCAGCAGGGTTACAGGGGGCCACTACAATGAGCAGTTCTTC.

This clonotype was recorded at least ten times. This chain joins TRBV11-2 and TRBJ2-7, with TRBD1 as a possible D gene (5 bases). Germline CDR1 and CDR2: SGHAT and FQNNGV. The CDR3 has 12 residues. Trimming removed 6 bases from V and 4 bases from J, with 10 bases in between. CDR3 sequence: CASSFQGYEQYF. The CDR3 region has the DNA TGTGCCAGCAGTTTTCAGGGATACGAGCAGTACTTC.

This clonotype has at least ten counts. The chain recombines TRBV7-9 with TRBJ1-1; TRBD1 matches at 10 bases. Germline-derived CDR1 and CDR2 are SEHNR and FQNEAQ (reference sequence). The CDR3 runs 17 residues. The J segment lost 0 bases and the V segment lost 1 base, leaving 5 bases of the junction unmatched. The CDR3 loop reads CASSLGTGGDMNTEAFF. The CDR3 DNA sequence: TGTGCCAGCAGCTTAGGGACAGGGGGGGACATGAACACTGAAGCTTTCTTT. The full variable domain, rest sourced from reference TRBV7-9 and TRBJ1-1, is DTGVSQNPRHKITKRGQNVTFRCDPISEHNRLYWYRQTLGQGPEFLTYFQNEAQLEKSRLLSDRFSAERPKGSFSTLEIQRTEQGDSAMYLCASSLGTGGDMNTEAFFGQGTRLTVV.

This clonotype was seen only a few times. The chain uses TRBV6-6 and TRBJ1-2; tentatively, D is TRBD1 (5 bases). The CDR3 contains 15 residues. The V gene's germline CDR1 is MNHNY and CDR2 SVGAGI (reference sequence). V was clipped by 2 bases and J by 3 bases, with 13 bases between them. CDR3 loop: CASSYQTSGDYGYTF. CDR3 nucleotide sequence: TGTGCCAGCAGTTACCAGACATCGGGGGACTATGGCTACACCTTC.